This T cell receptor (beta chain) stems from a study of T cell responses to AZD1222 COVID-19 vaccine. Generated by immunoSEQ multiplex PCR, the TCRdb table keeps only in-frame clones and is missing some. The repertoire has some 140,000 clones, approximately 88% of them found once; the top ten carry about 4%. With respect to this clone: Its antigen remains unidentified.

Findings and limits, study-wide: Just a handful of AZD1222 recipients tested seropositive at baseline. Donors were largely white British and mainly female; clonal diversity was possibly underestimated. In the spike-specific TCR repertoire, nearly half reportedly target unmutated variant regions.

The TCR sequence derives from an adult in good health. This specimen consisted of peripheral blood, obtained on day 0 of AZD1222 vaccination.

CDR3 nucleotides: TGTGCCACCAGTGACTATGGGACAGACAACACCGGGGAGCTGTTTTTT. It translates to CATSDYGTDNTGELFF. The chain links TRBV24-1 to TRBJ2-2, with 7 nucleotides matching TRBD1. V was clipped by 4 bases and J by 2 bases; unmatched bases: 6. CDR3 length equals 16 residues. Germline loops: CDR1 KGHDR, CDR2 SFDVKD.